The entry below gives a single T cell receptor beta chain sequence along with its context. This sample was taken from a study of cytomegalovirus exposure and HLA in healthy donors. Use of 60 Vbeta and 13 Jbeta primers characterized the PCR. Using immunoSEQ multiplex PCR, the repertoire was profiled, and TCRdb retains in-frame clones only, with some absent. Here the sample spans over 200,000 clones, roughly 87% being singletons. Per the germline V gene, CDR1 is SEHNR and CDR2 is FQNEAQ (reference sequence). The CDR3 totals 14 residues. The V and J ends lost 3 bases and 9 bases, in that order; junction bases with no gene match: 7.

This chain connects TRBV7-9 to TRBJ2-1, with TRBD2 matching 8 bases. This receptor was taken from a man between 35 and 55 years old in good health and CMV-seropositive. The sample comprised PBMCs. The DNA for the CDR3 is TGTGCCAGCAGCTTGGCGGGAGGAATCGGTGAGCAGTTCTTC. Encoded protein: CASSLAGGIGEQFF.